This is a list of T cell receptor beta chains from one sample in a study of neoadjuvant anti-PD-1 for oral cavity cancer. Profiled with immunoSEQ multiplex PCR; TCRdb holds only in-frame clones, not every one. Of around 81,000 clones listed, around 80% were seen once; the top ten hold 3% to 3.5%. Specimen: PBMCs, collected before nivolumab (anti-PD-1) treatment. The receptors were sampled from a person between 40 and 85 years old with oral cavity squamous cell carcinoma. Each CDR3 is given with its conserved first and last residue. The order of the fields is J gene, clone size, D gene, V gene, CDR3 protein, CDR3 DNA. The D gene is left open where the match is weak. A row's size may be missing; if present it is once, few, many or a size class.

j_gene: TRBJ2-5
abundance: few
d_gene: TRBD2
v_gene: TRBV7-8
CDR3aa: CASSWTAGLAGGGETQYF
CDR3nt: TGTGCCAGCAGCTGGACGGCGGGACTAGCGGGAGGAGGGGAGACCCAGTACTTC

j_gene: TRBJ2-2
abundance: .
d_gene: .
v_gene: TRBV5-4
CDR3aa: CASSFWESGTGELFF
CDR3nt: TGTGCCAGCAGCTTTTGGGAGTCCGGCACCGGGGAGCTGTTTTTT

j_gene: TRBJ2-5
abundance: .
d_gene: TRBD1
v_gene: TRBV16
CDR3aa: CASRPGQQETQYF
CDR3nt: TGTGCCAGCAGACCGGGACAGCAAGAGACCCAGTACTTC

j_gene: TRBJ2-2
abundance: .
d_gene: TRBD2
v_gene: TRBV6-5
CDR3aa: CASSYGAGGNTGELFF
CDR3nt: TGTGCCAGCAGTTACGGTGCGGGAGGGAACACCGGGGAGCTGTTTTTT

j_gene: TRBJ2-7
abundance: .
d_gene: .
v_gene: TRBV25-1
CDR3aa: CASSPPTGNEQYF
CDR3nt: TGTGCCAGCAGTCCCCCGACAGGCAACGAGCAGTACTTC

j_gene: TRBJ1-2
abundance: once
d_gene: TRBD1
v_gene: TRBV5-1
CDR3aa: CASSETGGGYGYTF
CDR3nt: TGCGCCAGCAGCGAGACAGGGGGCGGCTATGGCTACACCTTC

j_gene: TRBJ2-7
abundance: .
d_gene: .
v_gene: TRBV28
CDR3aa: CASSLSPGRTLGEQYF
CDR3nt: TGTGCCAGCAGTTTATCTCCGGGACGGACTTTGGGGGAGCAGTACTTC

j_gene: TRBJ2-7
abundance: .
d_gene: .
v_gene: TRBV5-1
CDR3aa: CASSLGGASYEQYF
CDR3nt: TGCGCCAGCAGCTTAGGCGGGGCGTCCTACGAGCAGTACTTC

j_gene: TRBJ1-2
abundance: .
d_gene: TRBD1
v_gene: TRBV10-1
CDR3aa: CATRGQVYGYTF
CDR3nt: TGCGCCACCCGGGGACAGGTCTATGGCTACACCTTC

j_gene: TRBJ1-3
abundance: .
d_gene: .
v_gene: TRBV7-6
CDR3aa: CASSLAQGGLISGNTIYF
CDR3nt: TGTGCCAGCAGCTTAGCGCAAGGAGGGTTGATCTCTGGAAACACCATATATTTT

j_gene: TRBJ2-1
abundance: .
d_gene: TRBD2
v_gene: TRBV19
CDR3aa: CASGGRGREQFF
CDR3nt: TGTGCCTCGGGAGGGAGAGGGCGTGAGCAGTTCTTC

j_gene: TRBJ2-7
abundance: .
d_gene: .
v_gene: TRBV6-5
CDR3aa: CASRRALENSYEQYF
CDR3nt: TGTGCCAGCAGACGGGCCCTTGAAAACTCCTACGAGCAGTACTTC

j_gene: TRBJ1-3
abundance: .
d_gene: TRBD1
v_gene: TRBV5-6
CDR3aa: CASSYGQVSGNTIYF
CDR3nt: TGTGCCAGCAGCTACGGACAGGTTTCTGGAAACACCATATATTTT

j_gene: TRBJ2-7
abundance: once
d_gene: TRBD1
v_gene: TRBV5-1
CDR3aa: CASSGGQSSEQYF
CDR3nt: TGCGCCAGCAGCGGGGGACAGTCCTCCGAGCAGTACTTC

j_gene: TRBJ2-3
abundance: .
d_gene: .
v_gene: TRBV29-1
CDR3aa: CSVALLLTDTQYF
CDR3nt: TGCAGCGTTGCACTGCTATTAACAGATACGCAGTATTTT

j_gene: TRBJ2-1
abundance: .
d_gene: .
v_gene: TRBV25-1
CDR3aa: CASRRGGNNEQFF
CDR3nt: TGTGCCAGCAGACGTGGGGGTAACAATGAGCAGTTCTTC

j_gene: TRBJ2-5
abundance: .
d_gene: .
v_gene: TRBV7-8
CDR3aa: CASSLVGAVQETQYF
CDR3nt: TGTGCCAGCAGCTTAGTTGGGGCAGTACAAGAGACCCAGTACTTC

j_gene: TRBJ1-4
abundance: .
d_gene: TRBD1
v_gene: TRBV2
CDR3aa: CASSATGLTTNEKLFF
CDR3nt: TGTGCCAGCAGTGCGACAGGGCTCACAACTAATGAAAAACTGTTTTTT

j_gene: TRBJ2-3
abundance: .
d_gene: TRBD1
v_gene: TRBV10-3
CDR3aa: CAITRDSLTSTDTQYF
CDR3nt: TGTGCCATCACAAGGGACAGCCTAACTAGCACAGATACGCAGTATTTT

j_gene: TRBJ1-5
abundance: .
d_gene: .
v_gene: TRBV27
CDR3aa: CASSFRGISNQPQHF
CDR3nt: TGTGCCAGCAGTTTCCGCGGCATTAGCAATCAGCCCCAGCATTTT

j_gene: TRBJ2-5
abundance: many
d_gene: .
v_gene: TRBV5-1
CDR3aa: CASSLERGGQTQYF
CDR3nt: TGCGCCAGCAGCTTGGAGAGGGGCGGACAGACCCAGTACTTC

j_gene: TRBJ2-7
abundance: .
d_gene: .
v_gene: TRBV15
CDR3aa: CATSRDLAGLGYEQYF
CDR3nt: TGTGCCACCAGCAGAGATCTGGCGGGATTGGGCTACGAGCAGTACTTC

j_gene: TRBJ2-7
abundance: .
d_gene: TRBD2
v_gene: TRBV11-2
CDR3aa: CASSLDLAGVDEQYF
CDR3nt: TGTGCCAGCAGCTTAGATCTAGCGGGAGTCGATGAGCAGTACTTC

j_gene: TRBJ1-3
abundance: .
d_gene: .
v_gene: TRBV29-1
CDR3aa: CSVLTDSGNTIYF
CDR3nt: TGCAGCGTTCTGACAGACTCTGGAAACACCATATATTTT

j_gene: TRBJ2-1
abundance: .
d_gene: TRBD2
v_gene: TRBV10-3
CDR3aa: CAISDSPLAGAYNEQFF
CDR3nt: TGTGCCATCAGTGATTCCCCACTAGCGGGAGCTTACAATGAGCAGTTCTTC

j_gene: TRBJ2-3
abundance: .
d_gene: TRBD2
v_gene: TRBV2
CDR3aa: CASSGTSGSRDTQYF
CDR3nt: TGTGCCAGCAGTGGGACTAGCGGGAGCAGGGATACGCAGTATTTT

j_gene: TRBJ2-3
abundance: .
d_gene: .
v_gene: TRBV5-6
CDR3aa: CASSRITGTSSTDTQYF
CDR3nt: TGTGCCAGCAGCCGTATAACCGGGACAAGTAGCACAGATACGCAGTATTTT

j_gene: TRBJ2-3
abundance: .
d_gene: .
v_gene: TRBV5-4
CDR3aa: CASSLTGTDTQYF
CDR3nt: TGTGCCAGCAGCTTGACAGGCACAGATACGCAGTATTTT

j_gene: TRBJ2-5
abundance: .
d_gene: TRBD2
v_gene: TRBV30
CDR3aa: CAWSFSGPSQETQYF
CDR3nt: TGTGCCTGGAGTTTTAGCGGGCCCTCCCAAGAGACCCAGTACTTC

j_gene: TRBJ2-7
abundance: .
d_gene: .
v_gene: TRBV11-2
CDR3aa: CASSAGQGLEYF
CDR3nt: TGTGCCAGCAGCGCGGGACAGGGACTAGAGTACTTC

j_gene: TRBJ2-1
abundance: .
d_gene: .
v_gene: TRBV5-1
CDR3aa: CASSFAAGNEQFF
CDR3nt: TGCGCCAGCAGCTTCGCCGCGGGGAATGAGCAGTTCTTC

j_gene: TRBJ2-1
abundance: .
d_gene: TRBD2
v_gene: TRBV7-9
CDR3aa: CASSSSSGGYNEQFF
CDR3nt: TGTGCCAGCAGCTCGAGTTCGGGAGGCTACAATGAGCAGTTCTTC

j_gene: TRBJ2-5
abundance: .
d_gene: TRBD2
v_gene: TRBV5-4
CDR3aa: CASSARREGETQYF
CDR3nt: TGTGCCAGCAGCGCCCGGAGGGAGGGGGAGACCCAGTACTTC

j_gene: TRBJ2-3
abundance: .
d_gene: .
v_gene: TRBV28
CDR3aa: CASSLEGLDTQYF
CDR3nt: TGTGCCAGCAGTTTAGAGGGTTTAGATACGCAGTATTTT

j_gene: TRBJ2-5
abundance: .
d_gene: .
v_gene: TRBV6-6
CDR3aa: CASSFQEQETQYF
CDR3nt: TGTGCCAGCAGTTTCCAGGAACAAGAGACCCAGTACTTC

j_gene: TRBJ1-5
abundance: .
d_gene: .
v_gene: TRBV6-1
CDR3aa: CASSDLDQPQHF
CDR3nt: TGTGCCAGCAGTGATTTGGATCAGCCCCAGCATTTT

j_gene: TRBJ1-5
abundance: .
d_gene: .
v_gene: TRBV2
CDR3aa: CASSDWGGLNQPQHF
CDR3nt: TGTGCCAGCAGTGATTGGGGAGGTTTAAATCAGCCCCAGCATTTT